Sequencing of this T cell receptor beta chain was carried out in a study of regulatory T cells in long-lasting Graves disease (dated by TCRdb to the early 2020s). Some background on the complete study: Antithyroid drugs had been taken for less than 3 months by newly diagnosed Graves' disease patients. Patients with persistent Graves' disease were compared with patients with newly diagnosed Graves' disease using TCR sequencing and RNA sequencing of peripheral blood. The study was registered as a clinical trial and conducted in China. TCR sequencing covered around 13 persistent and roughly 20 newly diagnosed Graves' disease patients, about 35 samples in total.

Overall study results and their limits: The authors acknowledged the small sample size as a limitation that may reduce accuracy. Sequencing and analysis were limited to the TCR beta chain. A larger number of public clonotypes was shared among persistent patients (approximately 2,600) than among newly diagnosed patients (roughly 980). TRBV28, TRBJ1-2 and TRBJ2-5 were preferentially used in persistent disease, while TRBV20-1 and TRBJ2-1 were favored in newly diagnosed disease. The study examined only peripheral blood because the primary lesion, thyroid tissue, could not be accessed. Persistent Graves' disease patients showed lower TCR Shannon entropy and fewer highly expanded clones than newly diagnosed patients, suggesting clonal expansion.

Trimming at the junction amounts to 3 bases on V and 2 bases on J, and the germline ends lie 9 bases apart. Spanning cysteine to phenylalanine, the CDR3 consists of 14 amino acids. Only CDR3 DNA is held: 42 bases, read in frame from base 1. According to the study, the label for this sample's time point signals: newly diagnosed GD, antithyroid drugs for less than 3 months. For both TCR sequencing and RNA sequencing, RNA was extracted from PBMCs in TRIzol. The diagnosis of Graves' disease followed American Thyroid Association guidelines. Recruitment of patients was carried out at an endocrinology department in Xi'an, China. Each patient gave approximately 9 milliliters of peripheral blood, collected in an EDTA anticoagulant tube. Ficoll Paque Plus density gradient separation was used to isolate PBMCs, and no additional T cell sorting was done. RNA quality was checked with an Agilent 2100 Bioanalyzer and agarose gel, and concentration with a NanoDrop 2000.

This clonotype has more than one count but fewer than ten. This receptor's antigen is unknown. No quality values exist for individual bases; no much larger clone is one base distant. Preparation of the library involved multiplex PCR. The instrument given in TCRdb is Illumina HiSeq 4000. iRepertoire HTBI primers and Arm-PCR amplification of CDR3 regions were used to construct TCR beta libraries. Before sequencing, the PCR products went through gel purification. The authors' analysis ran thus. Gene usage analysis of CDR3 amino acid clonotypes relied on the 60 to 65 TRBV and around 14 TRBJ segments identified across samples. Filtered high-quality paired reads were merged into contigs using COPE and FqMerger. BLAST was used to align contigs to IMGT TRBV, TRBD and TRBJ reference genes, with CDR3 defined following IMGT. Clonotypes above 0.1% frequency were classified as highly expanded clones. Shannon entropy was used to measure repertoire diversity, and the Gini coefficient was used to measure V-J evenness. Clonotypes shared by more than one individual were considered public. TCRdb reprocessing: public reads trimmed at Q25 with fastp, clones called with MiXCR, in-frame beta chains kept. Every distinct CDR3 protein forms one entry, paired with its most common genes and DNA. These V and J calls derive from TCRdb rather than the authors' analysis. Here the sample has a few hundred thousand distinct CDR3 sequences; about 17% occur a single time. Of the sample, around 13% is held by the ten largest clones.

This same sample was also part of a study on T cells in Graves' hyperthyroidism and ophthalmopathy. The second study reports: A patient counted as having stable Graves' hyperthyroidism if no progression to ophthalmopathy occurred over 18 months of follow-up. Hyperthyroidism patients were newly diagnosed, had a disease duration of under 2 months, and were aged 18 to 65 years. Any patient with an uncontrolled infection, another autoimmune disease, pregnancy or lactation was excluded. Diagnoses relied on clinical symptoms, serum thyroxine and TRAb, thyroid ultrasound and orbital computed tomography. For the first round of RT-PCR on the TCR CDR3, the HTBI primer set was used together with the Qiagen OneStep RT-PCR kit. Most expanded thyroid clonotypes (frequency above 0.001) were also detected in blood, a finding suggesting that blood repertoires may reflect thyroid immune responses. In cross-validation, a model built on a 13 V-J signature told ophthalmopathy apart from stable hyperthyroidism with 87.88% sensitivity and 81% to 82% specificity, and in testing the same model reached 80%/75%. In validation, the model predicted progression to ophthalmopathy with around 71% sensitivity and approximately 78% specificity, a median of 6.5 months before onset. TCR V-J signatures able to tell the groups apart were searched for in a discovery cohort of approximately 95 patients, of whom over 40 had Graves' ophthalmopathy and around 58 had stable Graves' hyperthyroidism. Whether ophthalmopathy could be predicted prospectively was tested in an independent validation cohort made up of roughly 19 hyperthyroidism patients plus 17 patients who later progressed to ophthalmopathy. The 95 to 100 discovery patients were randomly divided into training and test sets at a 7:3 ratio. The study also compared thyroid tissue and blood T-cell repertoires from more than five Graves' hyperthyroidism patients. After sampling, hyperthyroidism patients received methimazole starting at 30 mg daily, and ophthalmopathy patients received high-dose intravenous methylprednisolone. Libraries were constructed in a second round of multiplex PCR, after which size selection and purification were performed. Sequencing of the libraries was done on an Illumina HiSeq2000 using paired-end 100 bp reads. SOAPnuke was used to process the raw data, throwing out any read that contained adapters or uncalled bases, had a mean Phred below 15, or lacked an exact constant-primer or identifier match. COPE v1.2.5 was used to merge the high-quality paired reads, and each unique nucleotide sequence was defined as a clonotype. MiTCR v1.1 was used to align clonotypes to the IMGT TRBV, TRBD and TRBJ reference segments. The analysis was restricted to V-J combinations with a frequency above 0.0001, which together covered approximately 99% of the repertoires. A TCS score was defined as the ratio between F50 (clonal expansion) and ExV (chaos), using BLOSUM62-based TCRdist between CDR3 peptides within each V-J. Welch's t-statistics and random forest reduced 500 to 550 V-J features to 13, which were used in a naive Bayes classifier (R e1071). Sample size was not statistically predetermined, and investigators were not blinded to group allocation. TCR Vbeta CDR3 sequencing of roughly 140 peripheral blood samples (43 ophthalmopathy, approximately 80 hyperthyroidism and some 17 progressor patients) is reported in the paper.

The sequence came from a woman in her twenties or thirties with Graves disease. Donor details come from another sample of the same person, matched by shared clones. The sequenced sample was peripheral blood mononuclear cells (PBMCs), obtained at new diagnosis, from a patient treated with antithyroid drugs. The sequence links TRBV12-3 or TRBV12-4 to TRBJ2-3; the D gene assignment is ambiguous. At the DNA level, the sequence is TGTGCCAGCAGTTTCGCGTCATCCACAGATACGCAGTATTTT. This encodes CASSFASSTDTQYF.